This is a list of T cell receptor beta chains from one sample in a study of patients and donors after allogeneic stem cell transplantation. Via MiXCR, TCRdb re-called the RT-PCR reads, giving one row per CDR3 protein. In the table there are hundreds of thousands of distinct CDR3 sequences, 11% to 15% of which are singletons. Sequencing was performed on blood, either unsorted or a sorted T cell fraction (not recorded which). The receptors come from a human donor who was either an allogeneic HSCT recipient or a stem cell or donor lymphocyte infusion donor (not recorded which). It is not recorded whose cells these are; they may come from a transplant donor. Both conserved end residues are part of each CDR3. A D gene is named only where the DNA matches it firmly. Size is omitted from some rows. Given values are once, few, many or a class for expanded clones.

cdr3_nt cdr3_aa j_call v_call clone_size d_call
TGCGCCAGCAGACCCCTGAGCGTCACAGATACGCAGTATTTT CASRPLSVTDTQYF TRBJ2-3 TRBV5-1 few -
TGTGCCAGCAGCAGTTACCGGCCAAATCCGGGACAGCAGAACACCGGGGAGCTGTTTTTT CASSSYRPNPGQQNTGELFF TRBJ2-2 TRBV6-2/TRBV6-3 many TRBD1
TGTGCCAGCAGCTTTGGGGGTGGGACGCAGTATTTT CASSFGGGTQYF TRBJ2-3 TRBV7-2 many -
TGTGCCAGCAGCTGGTCCAGGGAGTATTCACCCCTCCACTTT CASSWSREYSPLHF TRBJ1-6 TRBV7-9 few -
TGTGCCAGCTGCGAGATGAACACTGAAGCTTTCTTT CASCEMNTEAFF TRBJ1-1 TRBV12-3/TRBV12-4 many -
TGTGCCAGCAGCCATCTAGCGGGTCGGGGGAACACCGGGGAGCTGTTTTTT CASSHLAGRGNTGELFF TRBJ2-2 TRBV7-8 - TRBD2
TGTGCCAGCAGTGCGGGACAGTGGGACTACGAGCAGTACTTC CASSAGQWDYEQYF TRBJ2-7 TRBV6-1 few TRBD1
TGCGCCAGCAGCCCTGGTTGGGGGGACAGGGCCCCTTCCTACGAGCAGTACTTC CASSPGWGDRAPSYEQYF TRBJ2-7 TRBV4-1 - TRBD1
TGCGCCAGCAGCTTTACCGGGAAGGAGACCCAGTACTTC CASSFTGKETQYF TRBJ2-5 TRBV5-1 many -
TGTGCCAGCAGCTCCCGGACTCCGGGAAAGAGGACCTACAATGAGCAGTTCTTC CASSSRTPGKRTYNEQFF TRBJ2-1 TRBV5-4 few -
TGTGCCAGCAGTTACGGTTTAGGACTAGCGGGAGGGCCGCCGGGGGAGCTGTTTTTT CASSYGLGLAGGPPGELFF TRBJ2-2 TRBV6-5 few TRBD2
TGTGCCAGCAGTGAAGGGTTTCTGGGACAGGACTACGAGCAGTACTTC CASSEGFLGQDYEQYF TRBJ2-7 TRBV6-1 - TRBD1
TGTGCCAGCAGCTACGGGACCTCGGAGACCCAGTACTTC CASSYGTSETQYF TRBJ2-5 TRBV5-6 few -
TGTGCCAGCAGTTTAGGATCTACGGCCCGCACAGATACGCAGTATTTT CASSLGSTARTDTQYF TRBJ2-3 TRBV12-3/TRBV12-4 few -
TGTGCTAGTGGTGGAACGGGACTAGCGTCCGATACGCAGTATTTT CASGGTGLASDTQYF TRBJ2-3 TRBV12-5 - TRBD2
TGTGCCAGTAGTATATACGTCTCTGGGGCCAACGTCCTGACTTTC CASSIYVSGANVLTF TRBJ2-6 TRBV19 - -